This T cell receptor beta chain was captured by sequencing in a study of T cell responses to AZD1222 COVID-19 vaccine. Some clones are missing from TCRdb's copy, which holds only in-frame ones; the method was immunoSEQ multiplex PCR. The sample yields fewer than 150,000 clones, around 90% seen once. Germline V gene sequence: CDR1 SGHNT, CDR2 YYREEE (reference sequence). Trimming shortened V by 1 base and J by 1 base, and 8 bases separated the two germline ends. This CDR3 has 14 amino acids. The chain recombines TRBV5-4 with TRBJ2-5; no clear D. This specimen consisted of peripheral blood, obtained on day 0 of AZD1222 vaccination. The receptor's source is an adult in good health. CDR3 loop: CASSLSVAQETQYF. CDR3 bases: TGTGCCAGCAGCTTGTCTGTGGCCCAAGAGACCCAGTACTTC.